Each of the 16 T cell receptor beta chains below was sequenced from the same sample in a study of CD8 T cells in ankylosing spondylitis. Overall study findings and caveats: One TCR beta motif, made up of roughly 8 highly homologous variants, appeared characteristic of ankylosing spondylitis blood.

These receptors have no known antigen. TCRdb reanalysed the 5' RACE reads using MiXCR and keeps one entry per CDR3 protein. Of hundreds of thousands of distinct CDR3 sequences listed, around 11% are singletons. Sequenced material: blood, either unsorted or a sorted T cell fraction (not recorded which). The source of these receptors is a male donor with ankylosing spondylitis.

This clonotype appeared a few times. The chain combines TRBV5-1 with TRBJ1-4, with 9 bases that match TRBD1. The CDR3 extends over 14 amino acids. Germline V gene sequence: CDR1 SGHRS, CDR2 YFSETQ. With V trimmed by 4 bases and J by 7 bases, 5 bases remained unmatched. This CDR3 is CASSGTGSGEKLFF. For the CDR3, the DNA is TGCGCCAGCAGCGGGACAGGGTCGGGTGAAAAACTGTTTTTT.

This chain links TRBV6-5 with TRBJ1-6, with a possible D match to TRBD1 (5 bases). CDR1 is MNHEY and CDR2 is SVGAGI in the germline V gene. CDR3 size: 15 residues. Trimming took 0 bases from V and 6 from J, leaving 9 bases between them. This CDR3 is CASSYSSQGNSPLHF. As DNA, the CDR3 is TGTGCCAGCAGTTACTCGAGCCAGGGTAATTCACCCCTCCACTTT.

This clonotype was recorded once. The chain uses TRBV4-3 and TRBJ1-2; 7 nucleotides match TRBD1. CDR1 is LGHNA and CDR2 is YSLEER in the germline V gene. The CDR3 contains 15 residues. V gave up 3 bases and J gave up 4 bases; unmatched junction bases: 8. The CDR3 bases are TGCGCCAGCAGCCAGACCCCGACAGGGAGCTATGGCTACACCTTC. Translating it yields CASSQTPTGSYGYTF.

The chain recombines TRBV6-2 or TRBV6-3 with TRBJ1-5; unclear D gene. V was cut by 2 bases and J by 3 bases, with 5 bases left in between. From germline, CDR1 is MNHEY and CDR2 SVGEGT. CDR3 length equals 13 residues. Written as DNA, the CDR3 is TGTGCCAGCAGTTACCAACACAATCAGCCCCAGCATTTT. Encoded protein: CASSYQHNQPQHF.

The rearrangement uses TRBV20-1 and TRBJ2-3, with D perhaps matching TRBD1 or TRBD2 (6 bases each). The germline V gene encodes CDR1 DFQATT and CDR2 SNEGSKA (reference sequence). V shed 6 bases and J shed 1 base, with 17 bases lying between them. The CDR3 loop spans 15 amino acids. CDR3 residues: CSAGRDRGGTDTQYF. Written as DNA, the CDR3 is TGCAGTGCCGGTCGGGATAGGGGGGGCACAGATACGCAGTATTTT.

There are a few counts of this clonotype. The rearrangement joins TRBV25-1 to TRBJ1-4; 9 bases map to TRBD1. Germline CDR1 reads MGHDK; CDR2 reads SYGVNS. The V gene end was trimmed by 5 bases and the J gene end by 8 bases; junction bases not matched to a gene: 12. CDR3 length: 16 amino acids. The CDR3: CASSPNRDRVSEKLFF. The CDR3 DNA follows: TGTGCCAGCAGTCCAAACCGGGACAGGGTGTCCGAAAAACTGTTTTTT.

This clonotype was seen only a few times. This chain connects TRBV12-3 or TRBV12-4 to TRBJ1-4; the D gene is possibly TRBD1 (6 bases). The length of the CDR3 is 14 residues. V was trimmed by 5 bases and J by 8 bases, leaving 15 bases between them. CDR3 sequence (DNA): TGTGCCAGCAGTCGCGACAGGTTGGGCGAAAAACTGTTTTTT. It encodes CASSRDRLGEKLFF.

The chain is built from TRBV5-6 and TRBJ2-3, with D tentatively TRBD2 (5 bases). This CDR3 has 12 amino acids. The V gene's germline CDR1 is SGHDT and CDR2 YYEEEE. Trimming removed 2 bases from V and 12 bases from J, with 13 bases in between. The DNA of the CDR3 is TGTGCCAGCAGCTTAGGGAGTATCCCACAGTATTTT. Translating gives CASSLGSIPQYF.

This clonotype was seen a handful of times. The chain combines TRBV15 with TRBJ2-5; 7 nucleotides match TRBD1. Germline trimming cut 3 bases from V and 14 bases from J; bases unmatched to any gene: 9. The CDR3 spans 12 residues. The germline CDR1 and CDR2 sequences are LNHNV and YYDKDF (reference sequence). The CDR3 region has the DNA TGTGCCACCAGCAGTACCGGGACAGTTAATTACTTC. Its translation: CATSSTGTVNYF.

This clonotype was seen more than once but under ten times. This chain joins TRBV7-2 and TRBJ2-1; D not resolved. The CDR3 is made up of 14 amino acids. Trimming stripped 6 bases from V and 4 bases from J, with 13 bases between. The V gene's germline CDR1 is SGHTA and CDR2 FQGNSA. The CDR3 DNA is TGTGCCAGCAGTAAAGACACGGGTTACAATGAGCAGTTCTTC. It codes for CASSKDTGYNEQFF.

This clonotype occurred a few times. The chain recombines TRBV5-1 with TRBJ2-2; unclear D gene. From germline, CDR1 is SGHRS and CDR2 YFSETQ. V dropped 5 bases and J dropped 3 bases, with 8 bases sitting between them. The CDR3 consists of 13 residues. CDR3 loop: CASRAQDTGELFF. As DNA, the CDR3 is TGCGCCAGCAGGGCCCAGGACACCGGGGAGCTGTTTTTT.

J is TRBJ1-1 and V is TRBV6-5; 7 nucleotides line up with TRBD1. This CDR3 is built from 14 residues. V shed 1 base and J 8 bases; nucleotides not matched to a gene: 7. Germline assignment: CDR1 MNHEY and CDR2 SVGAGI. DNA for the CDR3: TGTGCCAGCAGTTACTATGACAGGGCGGGGGAAGCTTTCTTT. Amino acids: CASSYYDRAGEAFF.

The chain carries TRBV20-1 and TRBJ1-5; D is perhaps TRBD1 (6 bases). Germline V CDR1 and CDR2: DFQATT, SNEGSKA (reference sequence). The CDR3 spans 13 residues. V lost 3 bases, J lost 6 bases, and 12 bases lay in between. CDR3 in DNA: TGCAGTGCTAGCCGACGAGGGGGTCAGCCCCAGCATTTT. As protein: CSASRRGGQPQHF.

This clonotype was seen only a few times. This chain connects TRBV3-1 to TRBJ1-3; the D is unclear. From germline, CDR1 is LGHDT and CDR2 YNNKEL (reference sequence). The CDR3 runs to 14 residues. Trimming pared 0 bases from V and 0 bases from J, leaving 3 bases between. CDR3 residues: CASSQEFSGNTIYF. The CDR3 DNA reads TGTGCCAGCAGCCAAGAGTTCTCTGGAAACACCATATATTTT. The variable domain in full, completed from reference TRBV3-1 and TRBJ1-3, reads DTAVSQTPKYLVTQMGNDKSIKCEQNLGHDTMYWYKQDSKKFLKIMFSYNNKELIINETVPNRFSPKSPDKAHLNLHINSLELGDSAVYFCASSQEFSGNTIYFGEGSWLTVV.

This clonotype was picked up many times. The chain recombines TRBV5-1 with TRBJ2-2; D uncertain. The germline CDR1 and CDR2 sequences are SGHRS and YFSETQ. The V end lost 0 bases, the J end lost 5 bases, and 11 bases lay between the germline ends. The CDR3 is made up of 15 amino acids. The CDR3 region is CASSLVAEGTGELFF. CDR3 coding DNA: TGCGCCAGCAGCTTGGTGGCAGAAGGGACCGGGGAGCTGTTTTTT.

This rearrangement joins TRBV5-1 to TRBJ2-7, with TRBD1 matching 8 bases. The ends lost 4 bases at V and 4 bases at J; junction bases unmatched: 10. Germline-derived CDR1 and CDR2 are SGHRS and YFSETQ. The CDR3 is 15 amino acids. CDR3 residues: CASSPGDRSSYEQYF. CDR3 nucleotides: TGCGCCAGCAGCCCGGGGGACAGGAGCTCATACGAGCAGTACTTC.